This T cell receptor beta chain was found in a study of blood T cell repertoires in COVID-19. For the study at large: Sample material is recorded as cDNA or gDNA derived from T cells, B-cell-depleted T cells, or PBMCs.

In the original workflow: Cell counts per sample came from amplifying reference gene primers. Method: immunoSEQ multiplex PCR; TCRdb's copy keeps in-frame clones and lacks some. V and J calls and clone size are given by that table; D and trimming were obtained from the DNA. Found here are about 71,000 clones, 90% of them singletons; the top ten hold over 4%. The CDR3 length is 19 residues. V was clipped by 5 bases and J by 8 bases, with 33 bases between them. Germline CDR1 MNHNY, CDR2 SVGAGI (reference sequence). The rearrangement joins TRBV6-6 to TRBJ1-2, with D perhaps matching TRBD1 (6 bases). The sample taken for sequencing was peripheral blood. The sequence derives from a woman aged 18-30 years with acute or convalescent COVID-19. Written as DNA, the CDR3 is TGTGCCAGCAGTCTTTTCCTAGGGGACACTGCAACCTTTCGGGTCGGCTACACCTTC. Translation: CASSLFLGDTATFRVGYTF.